A single sample is the source of the 18 T cell receptor beta chains below, sequenced in a study of cytomegalovirus exposure and HLA in healthy donors. Primers included in the PCR were 60 Vbeta and 13 Jbeta primers. Here immunoSEQ multiplex PCR was the method, and the copy in TCRdb shows in-frame clones only, minus some. Of under 150,000 clones listed, approximately 85% are singletons. The sample was PBMCs. Receptors were obtained from a boy aged 5-17 years in good health and CMV-seronegative.

The chain is built from TRBV4-2 and TRBJ1-2; weak D call: TRBD1 (5 bases). V was trimmed by 3 bases and J by 2 bases, leaving 13 bases between them. Germline-derived CDR1 and CDR2 are LGHNA and YNFKEQ. The CDR3 consists of 15 residues. This chain's CDR3 is CASSQYGGLNYGYTF. Here the CDR3 DNA reads TGTGCCAGCAGCCAGTACGGGGGGTTGAACTATGGCTACACCTTC.

The chain employs TRBV4-3 and TRBJ1-6, with TRBD1 matching over 9 bases. Germline trimming cut 4 bases from V and 7 bases from J; bases unmatched to any gene: 14. CDR1 and CDR2 (germline): LGHNA, YSLEER. This CDR3 is 18 amino acids long. CDR3 in DNA: TGCGCCAGCAGCCCCCAAGCCGGGACAGGGTTTTTAAATTCACCCCTCCACTTT. Translation gives CASSPQAGTGFLNSPLHF.

V is TRBV5-1 and J is TRBJ2-2; 10 nucleotides align to TRBD1. V was clipped by 4 bases and J by 6 bases; unmatched bases: 12. The CDR3 has 17 residues. CDR1 and CDR2 from the germline V gene are SGHRS and YFSETQ. The CDR3 sequence: CASSLTPGTGDAGELFF. For the CDR3, the DNA is TGCGCCAGCAGCCTAACCCCCGGGACAGGGGACGCCGGGGAGCTGTTTTTT.

The chain has TRBV20-1 and TRBJ2-5; 7 bases map to TRBD2. From germline, CDR1 is DFQATT and CDR2 SNEGSKA (reference sequence). The V segment lost 6 bases and the J segment 7 bases; nucleotides outside the gene matches: 2. The CDR3 spans 10 residues. The CDR3 region has the DNA TGCAGTGCATGGGGGGGGACCCAGTACTTC. Translation: CSAWGGTQYF.

The genes are TRBV30 and TRBJ2-7, with 8 positions matching TRBD2. The CDR3 has 15 residues. Germline CDR1 is GTSNPN and CDR2 is SVGIG (reference sequence). V trimming: 4 bases; J trimming: 3 bases; junction bases outside the gene matches: 11. The CDR3 DNA follows: TGTGCCTGGACTTCCCCGGGACTAGGGGTCTACGAGCAGTACTTC. Residues: CAWTSPGLGVYEQYF.

The chain combines TRBV11-2 with TRBJ1-4, with a weak D call TRBD1 (5 bases). CDR3 length: 15 amino acids. CDR1 SGHAT and CDR2 FQNNGV come from the germline V gene. V was trimmed by 6 bases and J by 4 bases, leaving 15 bases between them. CDR3 coding DNA: TGTGCCAGCAGACCAGTACGGGGGATTAATGAAAAACTGTTTTTT. The encoded protein is CASRPVRGINEKLFF.

This sequence joins TRBV7-3 and TRBJ2-5; D is perhaps TRBD2 (7 bases). Deletions cut 2 bases from V and 3 bases from J, with 13 bases between. Germline V gene data show CDR1 as SGHTA and CDR2 as FQGTGA. The CDR3 is 15 residues long. In DNA, the CDR3 is TGTGCCAGCAGCTTAGGGGGCCTAGCGGAAGAGACCCAGTACTTC. It encodes CASSLGGLAEETQYF.

V usage is TRBV7-2 and J usage is TRBJ2-7; 8 nucleotides agree with TRBD1. Trimming took 5 bases from V and 5 from J; bases not matched to a gene: 8. Germline V CDR1 and CDR2: SGHTA, FQGNSA. The CDR3 length is 14 residues. The CDR3 here is CASSSDRGRNEQYF. The CDR3 bases are TGTGCCAGCAGCAGTGACAGGGGTCGAAACGAGCAGTACTTC.

This clone was picked up a small number of times. The chain is built from TRBV6-5 and TRBJ2-1; 13 bases fit TRBD2. Germline CDR1 and CDR2: MNHEY and SVGAGI. The CDR3 covers 15 residues. J lost 7 bases, V lost 6 bases, and 6 bases had no gene match. CDR3 sequence: CASSFGLAGENEQFF. The CDR3 nucleotides read TGTGCCAGCAGCTTCGGACTAGCGGGAGAAAATGAGCAGTTCTTC.

J is TRBJ2-1 and V is TRBV27; D might be TRBD2 (6 bases). The V gene's germline CDR1 is MNHEY and CDR2 SMNVEV (reference sequence). Trimming took 2 bases from V and 2 from J, leaving 10 bases between them. The CDR3 runs 15 residues. The CDR3 loop is CASSLRLGTYNEQFF. The CDR3 DNA sequence: TGTGCCAGCAGTTTAAGACTAGGGACCTACAATGAGCAGTTCTTC.

This chain links TRBV18 with TRBJ2-7; D not resolved. The CDR3 extends over 15 amino acids. Trimming left V 3 bases short and J 1 base short, with 13 bases between. From germline, CDR1 is KGHSH and CDR2 LQKENI. The CDR3 coding sequence is TGTGCCAGCTCACCGACGCGCGGCAAGTCCTACGAGCAGTACTTC. The encoded protein is CASSPTRGKSYEQYF.

V usage is TRBV7-9 and J usage is TRBJ1-1; D is unresolved. The CDR3 consists of 12 residues. The germline V gene encodes CDR1 SEHNR and CDR2 FQNEAQ (reference sequence). Here the CDR3 reads CSWEIGDTEAFF. The DNA of the CDR3 is TGTTCCTGGGAAATCGGGGACACTGAAGCTTTCTTT.

A few counts support this clone. The CDR3 nucleotides are TGCGCCAGCAGCCAAGGGTACCATACTTATTCCTACGAGCAGTACTTC. This encodes CASSQGYHTYSYEQYF. This chain uses TRBV4-3 with TRBJ2-7, with no clear D. V lost 1 base to trimming and J lost 1 base, with 14 bases between them. CDR1 is LGHNA and CDR2 is YSLEER in the germline V gene. The CDR3 contains 16 residues.

As DNA, the CDR3 is TGTGCCAGCAGCTTTATCGGTGGACTAGCGGGAATTGGAGAGGGAGAGACCCAGTACTTC. This encodes CASSFIGGLAGIGEGETQYF. The J gene is TRBJ2-5, the V gene TRBV7-6; 12 bases match TRBD2. There are 20 residues in the CDR3. Unmatched junction bases numbered 18, after V lost 3 bases and J lost 4 bases. Germline V CDR1 and CDR2: SGHVS, FNYEAQ.

This rearrangement joins TRBV6-4 to TRBJ1-2; D is ambiguous. V gave up 4 bases and J gave up 4 bases, with 10 bases separating them. CDR3 length: 13 residues. Germline CDR1 MRHNA, CDR2 SNTAGT. In DNA, the CDR3 is TGTGCCAGCAGTGTAGAAGCCCGCTATGGCTACACCTTC. It translates to CASSVEARYGYTF.

V usage is TRBV19 and J usage is TRBJ2-7, with a possible D match to TRBD2 (6 bases). V shed 4 bases and J shed 5 bases, with 15 bases lying between them. The germline V gene has CDR1 LNHDA and CDR2 SQIVND (reference sequence). This CDR3 region has 14 residues. Here the CDR3 DNA reads TGTGCCAGTAGTAGGGCCGGGAGTTTTAACGAGCAGTACTTC. Translating gives CASSRAGSFNEQYF.

This clone was detected only once. The chain carries TRBV7-9 and TRBJ2-1; TRBD1 matches 7 bases. The length of the CDR3 is 16 residues. Germline lookup yields CDR1 SEHNR and CDR2 FQNEAQ (reference sequence). J was trimmed by 9 bases and V by 4 bases; bases with no gene match: 15. CDR3 region: CASSSSGTAPFSEQFF. The CDR3 bases are TGTGCCAGCAGCTCTTCCGGGACAGCGCCCTTTTCTGAGCAGTTCTTC. Filled out from reference TRBV7-9 and TRBJ2-1, the complete variable domain reads DTGVSQNPRHKITKRGQNVTFRCDPISEHNRLYWYRQTLGQGPEFLTYFQNEAQLEKSRLLSDRFSAERPKGSFSTLEIQRTEQGDSAMYLCASSSSGTAPFSEQFFGPGTRLTVL.

The chain couples TRBV7-6 to TRBJ2-1; 13 nucleotides align to TRBD2. CDR3 length: 18 residues. With V trimmed by 1 base and J by 7 bases, 10 bases remained unmatched. Germline CDR1 is SGHVS and CDR2 is FNYEAQ. CDR3 sequence: CASSLGSLGTSGVNEQFF. As DNA, the CDR3 is TGTGCCAGCAGCTTAGGTTCATTGGGGACTAGCGGGGTAAATGAGCAGTTCTTC.